The 14 T cell receptor beta chains below were found in one sample sequenced in a study of blood T cell repertoires in COVID-19. The data were produced by immunoSEQ multiplex PCR, yet TCRdb's version contains in-frame clones alone and is incomplete. The data show some 250,000 clones, with roughly 77% seen just once and 2.5% to 4% held by the top ten. The sample comprised peripheral blood. The receptors were sampled from a woman older than 75 with acute or convalescent COVID-19.

The chain couples TRBV28 to TRBJ2-3; 7 bases agree with TRBD1. The CDR3 has 14 residues. V lost 4 bases to trimming and J lost 1 base; unmatched junction nucleotides: 2. Germline values: CDR1 MDHEN, CDR2 SYDVKM. CDR3 sequence (DNA): TGTGCCAGCAGTTGGGACAGACGCACAGATACGCAGTATTTT. This codes for CASSWDRRTDTQYF. The full variable domain, with the rest looked up from reference TRBV28 and TRBJ2-3, is DVKVTQSSRYLVKRTGEKVFLECVQDMDHENMFWYRQDPGLGLRLIYFSYDVKMKEKGDIPEGYSVSREKKERFSLILESASTNQTSMYLCASSWDRRTDTQYFGPGTRLTVL.

This clone was seen more than once but under ten times. V gene TRBV2 combines with J gene TRBJ1-5; D gene unclear. The germline V and J ends were trimmed by 3 bases and 0 bases, with 6 bases remaining between them. Germline V gives CDR1 SNHLY, CDR2 FYNNEI. CDR3 length: 14 residues. This chain's CDR3 is CASSDRYSNQPQHF. The CDR3 DNA reads TGTGCCAGCAGTGACAGATATAGCAATCAGCCCCAGCATTTT.

V usage is TRBV7-9 and J usage is TRBJ2-6; D is possibly TRBD2 (5 bases). The CDR3 is 16 amino acids. Trimming removed 5 bases from V and 0 bases from J, with 11 bases in between. From germline, CDR1 is SEHNR and CDR2 FQNEAQ (reference sequence). This CDR3 reads CASSLDSPSGANVLTF. CDR3 sequence (DNA): TGTGCCAGCAGCCTGGACTCTCCCTCTGGGGCCAACGTCCTGACTTTC.

This clone appeared a few times. The chain couples TRBV19 to TRBJ1-3; 7 bases agree with TRBD1. Germline V gene lookup returns CDR1 LNHDA and CDR2 SQIVND (reference sequence). The CDR3 has 13 amino acids. Losses at the gene ends were 7 bases for V and 5 bases for J; bases not matched to a gene: 5. For the CDR3, the DNA is TGTGCCAGTAACCCGGGACAGCGAAACACCATATATTTT. Its translation: CASNPGQRNTIYF.

The chain links TRBV5-1 to TRBJ1-6, with 7 bases lining up with TRBD1. With 4 bases clipped from V and 10 bases from J, the junction kept 11 bases outside the gene matches. The CDR3 has 15 amino acids. In germline, CDR1 is SGHRS, CDR2 YFSETQ. CDR3 sequence: CASSQTGTAVSPLHF. CDR3 sequence (DNA): TGCGCCAGCAGCCAAACCGGGACAGCCGTCTCACCCCTCCACTTT. Variable domain in full (rest from reference TRBV5-1 and TRBJ1-6): KAGVTQTPRYLIKTRGQQVTLSCSPISGHRSVSWYQQTPGQGLQFLFEYFSETQRNKGNFPGRFSGRQFSNSRSEMNVSTLELGDSALYLCASSQTGTAVSPLHFGNGTRLTVT.

A single count supports this clone. The chain has TRBV5-5 and TRBJ2-1; 9 nucleotides align to TRBD2. The CDR3 has 15 residues. Trimming took 2 bases from V and 3 from J; bases not matched to a gene: 3. Germline values: CDR1 SGHKS, CDR2 YYEKEE (reference sequence). The CDR3 here is CASSFLAGNYNEQFF. The DNA of the CDR3 is TGTGCCAGCAGCTTTCTAGCGGGAAACTACAATGAGCAGTTCTTC. Using reference TRBV5-5 and TRBJ2-1 for the parts outside the CDR3, the full variable domain is DAGVTQSPTHLIKTRGQQVTLRCSPISGHKSVSWYQQVLGQGPQFIFQYYEKEERGRGNFPDRFSARQFPNYSSELNVNALLLGDSALYLCASSFLAGNYNEQFFGPGTRLTVL.

The CDR3 DNA is TGTGCCAGCGACTTGGTAAGGCCCCTCCTAAACCCCCGCTCACCCCTCCACTTT. Amino acids: CASDLVRPLLNPRSPLHF. This chain uses TRBV27 with TRBJ1-6; no clear D. Deletions cut 8 bases from V and 10 bases from J, with 30 bases between. This CDR3 is 18 amino acids long. Germline CDR1 is MNHEY and CDR2 is SMNVEV (reference sequence).

This clone occurred many times. The V gene is TRBV12-3 or TRBV12-4, the J gene TRBJ2-7; 7 nucleotides agree with TRBD1. The CDR3 consists of 12 residues. V was pared by 5 bases and J by 4 bases, with 2 bases of the junction left unmatched. The CDR3 DNA reads as TGTGCCAGCAGTCCGGGACAGTACGAGCAGTACTTC. It specifies CASSPGQYEQYF.

The chain carries TRBV6-5 and TRBJ1-3; TRBD1 matches 8 bases. The J segment lost 7 bases and the V segment lost 6 bases, leaving 11 bases of the junction unmatched. There are 15 residues in the CDR3. Per germline, CDR1 MNHEY and CDR2 SVGAGI. Here the CDR3 reads CASSDLDRVRNTIYF. As DNA, the CDR3 is TGTGCCAGCAGCGACCTGGACAGGGTGAGGAACACCATATATTTT.

This chain joins TRBV7-2 and TRBJ2-1, with D tentatively TRBD2 (6 bases). V dropped 0 bases and J dropped 9 bases, with 12 bases sitting between them. The V gene's germline CDR1 is SGHTA and CDR2 FQGNSA. This CDR3 has 14 amino acids. The CDR3 DNA reads TGTGCCAGCAGCTTAGCGATCAGGGAGGTTGAGCAGTTCTTC. Translated, it gives CASSLAIREVEQFF.

The chain links TRBV9 to TRBJ2-3; 9 nucleotides match TRBD1. The CDR3 runs to 16 residues. V trimming: 4 bases; J trimming: 5 bases; junction bases outside the gene matches: 11. The germline CDR1 and CDR2 sequences are SGDLS and YYNGEE. CDR3 protein: CASSLRTGARGDTQYF. The CDR3 DNA reads as TGTGCCAGCAGCTTGAGGACAGGGGCGAGAGGAGATACGCAGTATTTT.

The chain joins TRBV29-1 to TRBJ2-7, with 7 bases lining up with TRBD1. The CDR3 spans 16 residues. V lost 4 bases and J lost 0; bases outside the gene matches: 12. CDR1 and CDR2 from the germline V gene are SQVTM and ANQGSEA. CDR3 in amino acids: CSVARGRGGTSYEQYF. The CDR3 bases are TGCAGCGTTGCGAGGGGGCGAGGGGGAACCTCCTACGAGCAGTACTTC.

This clone was recorded only once. The identical CDR3 is also encoded by other nucleotide sequences in the sample. The rearrangement links TRBV5-4 to TRBJ1-3; D is unresolved. Germline V gives CDR1 SGHNT, CDR2 YYREEE (reference sequence). This CDR3 is built from 14 residues. Trimming stripped 0 bases from V and 0 bases from J, with 4 bases between. The CDR3: CASSLAGSGNTIYF. The CDR3, as DNA: TGTGCCAGCAGCTTGGCGGGCTCTGGAAACACCATATATTTT. The variable domain in full, completed from reference TRBV5-4 and TRBJ1-3, reads ETGVTQSPTHLIKTRGQQVTLRCSSQSGHNTVSWYQQALGQGPQFIFQYYREEENGRGNFPPRFSGLQFPNYSSELNVNALELDDSALYLCASSLAGSGNTIYFGEGSWLTVV.

The chain uses TRBV29-1 and TRBJ2-1; 14 bases are a match to TRBD2. Unmatched junction bases numbered 11, after V lost 8 bases and J lost 8 bases. Per the germline V gene, CDR1 is SQVTM and CDR2 is ANQGSEA. This CDR3 has 15 amino acids. The CDR3 coding sequence is TGCAGCCTCGGTAAGGGGACTAGCGGGAGTTATGAGCAGTTCTTC. It codes for CSLGKGTSGSYEQFF.